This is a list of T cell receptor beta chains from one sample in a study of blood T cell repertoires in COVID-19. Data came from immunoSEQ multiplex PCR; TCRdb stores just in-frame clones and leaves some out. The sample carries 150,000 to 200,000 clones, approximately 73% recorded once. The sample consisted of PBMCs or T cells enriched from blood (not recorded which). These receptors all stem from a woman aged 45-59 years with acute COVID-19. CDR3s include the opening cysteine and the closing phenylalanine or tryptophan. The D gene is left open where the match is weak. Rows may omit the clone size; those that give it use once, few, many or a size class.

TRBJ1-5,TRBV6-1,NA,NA,TGTGCCAGCAGTGAAGTTAAGCCCCAGCATTTT,CASSEVKPQHF
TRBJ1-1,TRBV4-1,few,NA,TGCGCCAGCAGCCAAGAATTCCGTCGGACTGAAGCTTTCTTT,CASSQEFRRTEAFF
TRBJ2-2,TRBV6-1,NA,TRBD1,TGTGCCAGCAGTGAACAGGGGGCGCCGGGGGAGCTGTTTTTT,CASSEQGAPGELFF
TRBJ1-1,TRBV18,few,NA,TGTGCCAGCTCACAAGGACAGAACACTGAAGCTTTCTTT,CASSQGQNTEAFF
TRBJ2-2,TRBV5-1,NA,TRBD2,TGCGCCAGCGAAGCGGGGGGTTTGGCCGGGGAGCTGTTTTTT,CASEAGGLAGELFF
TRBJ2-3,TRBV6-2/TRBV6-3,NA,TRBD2,TGTGCCAGCAGTTACTATTCTAGCGGGGCCCCCCAAGATACGCAGTATTTT,CASSYYSSGAPQDTQYF
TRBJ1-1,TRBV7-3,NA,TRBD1,TGTGCCAGCAGCTTAAATTTGGGACAGATAAACACTGAAGCTTTCTTT,CASSLNLGQINTEAFF
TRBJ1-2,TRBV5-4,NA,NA,TGTGCCAGCAGCTTGGCCCCTAAGTGGTATGGCTACACCTTC,CASSLAPKWYGYTF
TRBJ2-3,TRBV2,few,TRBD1,TGTGCCTGTCAAAACCGGGACAGGGGTACAGATACGCAGTATTTT,CACQNRDRGTDTQYF
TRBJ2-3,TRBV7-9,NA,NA,TGTGCCAGCAGCAATTCTAAGCTGGGCACAGATACGCAGTATTTT,CASSNSKLGTDTQYF
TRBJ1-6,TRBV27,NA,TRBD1,TGTGCCAGCAGTTTATACGGACAGGTGGATTCACCCCTCCACTTT,CASSLYGQVDSPLHF
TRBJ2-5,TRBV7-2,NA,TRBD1,TGTGCCAGCAGGGACGACAGGGTGAAAGAGACCCAGTACTTC,CASRDDRVKETQYF
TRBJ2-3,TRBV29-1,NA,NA,TGCAGCGTCTCAGACAGGAGTACCACAGATACGCAGTATTTT,CSVSDRSTTDTQYF
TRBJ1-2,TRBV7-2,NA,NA,TGTGCCAGCAGCTACCCAAGGCAGGGTGATGGCTACACCTTC,CASSYPRQGDGYTF
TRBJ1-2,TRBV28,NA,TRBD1,TGTGCCAGCAGCATTCCCGACAGGGGTGGCTACACCTTC,CASSIPDRGGYTF
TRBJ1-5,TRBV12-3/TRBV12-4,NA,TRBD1,TGTGCCAGCAGATACAGGGGCGGGGAGCCCCAGCATTTT,CASRYRGGEPQHF
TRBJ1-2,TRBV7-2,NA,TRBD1,TGTGCCAGCAGCTTATCATGGACAGGGGGTATGACTAACTATGGCTACACCTTC,CASSLSWTGGMTNYGYTF
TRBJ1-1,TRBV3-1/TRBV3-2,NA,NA,TGTGCCAGCAGCCAATTGGGGGGGACCACTGAAGCTTTCTTT,CASSQLGGTTEAFF
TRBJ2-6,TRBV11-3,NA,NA,TGTGCCAGCAGCTTAGGAGGGCCTGGGGCCAACGTCCTGACTTTC,CASSLGGPGANVLTF
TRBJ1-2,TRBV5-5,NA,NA,TGTGCCAGCAGCCCGGGAGGGGCTAACTATGGCTACACCTTC,CASSPGGANYGYTF
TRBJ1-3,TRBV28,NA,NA,TGTGCCAGCAGTTTATCAGGGGTTGGAAACACCATATATTTT,CASSLSGVGNTIYF
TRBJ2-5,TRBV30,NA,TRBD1,TGTGCCTGGAGCCCCACAGGGGGTAGCCAAGAGACCCAGTACTTC,CAWSPTGGSQETQYF
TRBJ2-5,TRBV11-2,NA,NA,TGTGCCAGCAGCCCAAGCTATTCCCAAGAGACCCAGTACTTC,CASSPSYSQETQYF
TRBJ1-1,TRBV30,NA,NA,TGTGCCTGGAGTTTAATAGAGGGTGGGTACACTGAAGCTTTCTTT,CAWSLIEGGYTEAFF
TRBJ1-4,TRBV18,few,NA,TGTGCCAGCTCACCACCCTCCCAGAGGAATGAAAAACTGTTTTTT,CASSPPSQRNEKLFF
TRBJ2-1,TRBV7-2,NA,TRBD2,TGTGCCAGCAGCTGGGGGACTAGCGGGGGAGACAATGAGCAGTTCTTC,CASSWGTSGGDNEQFF
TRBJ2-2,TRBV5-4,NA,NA,TGTGCCAGCACCTTGGCAGGGGCCGGGGAGCTGTTTTTT,CASTLAGAGELFF
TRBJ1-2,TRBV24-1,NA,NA,TGTGCCACCAGTGGGGGCCGCTACACCTTC,CATSGGRYTF
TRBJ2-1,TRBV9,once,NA,TGTGCCAGCAGCGTAAGTACATACAACAATGAGCAGTTCTTC,CASSVSTYNNEQFF
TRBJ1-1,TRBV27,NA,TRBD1,TGTGCCAGCAGTCCCTGGACAGGGCCATTGGGGACTGAAGCTTTCTTT,CASSPWTGPLGTEAFF
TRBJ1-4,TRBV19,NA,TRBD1,TGTGCCAGTAGGACCGGGACAGGGGACGAAAAACTGTTTTTT,CASRTGTGDEKLFF
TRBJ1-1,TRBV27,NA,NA,TGTGCCAGCAGTTTATCCGGTTCAGGTAGGAACACTGAAGCTTTCTTT,CASSLSGSGRNTEAFF
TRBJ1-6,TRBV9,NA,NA,TGTGCCAGCAGCGCACGGCAGGGAGGGTCACCCCTCCACTTT,CASSARQGGSPLHF
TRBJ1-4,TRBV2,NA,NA,TGTGCCAGCAGAGATACAGGGTTAGGGAATGAAAAACTGTTTTTT,CASRDTGLGNEKLFF
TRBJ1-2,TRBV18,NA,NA,TGTGCCAGCTCACCAGGGGGCGCCGGGTATGGCTACACCTTC,CASSPGGAGYGYTF
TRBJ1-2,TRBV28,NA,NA,TGTGCCAGCAGTCCTCGGGGGTTTTTTTGGCATGGCTACACCTTC,CASSPRGFFWHGYTF
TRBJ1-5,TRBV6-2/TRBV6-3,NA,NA,TGTGCCAGCAGCTTAAATGACAACAATCAGCCCCAGCATTTT,CASSLNDNNQPQHF
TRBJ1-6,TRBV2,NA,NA,TGTGCCAGCAGTGGCAATCCGGGAGTCTCACCCCTCCACTTT,CASSGNPGVSPLHF
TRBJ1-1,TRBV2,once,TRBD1,TGTGCCACCGACAGGGGGGGGAACACTGAAGCTTTCTTT,CATDRGGNTEAFF
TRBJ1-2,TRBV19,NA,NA,TGTGCCAGTAGTATACCCGGGATAGGTGGCTACACCTTC,CASSIPGIGGYTF
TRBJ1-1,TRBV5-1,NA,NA,TGCGCCAGCAGCCTCGCAGGGGAAGTAGGGGAAGCTTTCTTT,CASSLAGEVGEAFF
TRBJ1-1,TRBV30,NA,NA,TGTGCCTGGAGTGTCCAGGGCGAGAAGACTGAAGCTTTCTTT,CAWSVQGEKTEAFF
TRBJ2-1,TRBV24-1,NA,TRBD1,TGTGCCACCAGTGATGTGACAGGGGGGCAGGTGAGGAATGAGCAGTTCTTC,CATSDVTGGQVRNEQFF
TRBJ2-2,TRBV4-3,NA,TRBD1,TGCGCCAGCAGCGGGACAGGGGACCACACCGGGGAGCTGTTTTTT,CASSGTGDHTGELFF
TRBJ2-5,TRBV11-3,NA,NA,TGTGCCGGGCGGACTACCAAGGAGACCCAGTACTTC,CAGRTTKETQYF
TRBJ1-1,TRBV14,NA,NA,TGTGCCAGCAGTACCGAGGGTCGAACTGAAGCTTTCTTT,CASSTEGRTEAFF
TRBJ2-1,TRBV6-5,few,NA,TGTGCCAGCAGCTCAGGGGCGAGCAATGAGCAGTTCTTC,CASSSGASNEQFF
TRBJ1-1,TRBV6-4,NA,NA,TGTGCCAGCAGTGACTCGGAGGGAGGGAGCACTGAAGCTTTCTTT,CASSDSEGGSTEAFF
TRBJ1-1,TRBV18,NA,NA,TGTGCCAGCTCACTTGGCCCACCGAACACTGAAGCTTTCTTT,CASSLGPPNTEAFF